Below, one T cell receptor beta chain is given with its context. This record belongs to a study of blood T cell repertoires in COVID-19. CDR3 size: 11 residues. In germline, CDR1 is SGHTA, CDR2 FQGNSA. V was shortened by 8 bases and J by 4 bases, with 7 bases between the two germline ends. Cohorts were based on clinical histories the participants reported. The data were produced by immunoSEQ multiplex PCR, yet TCRdb's version contains in-frame clones alone and is incomplete. The sample has a few hundred thousand clones; approximately 83% are singletons. The clonotype originates from a woman aged 40 to 49 with acute COVID-19. The V call is TRBV7-2, the J call TRBJ2-3, with D unresolved. Material for sequencing was PBMCs or T cells enriched from blood (not recorded which). CDR3 protein: CASGRPDTQYF. The CDR3 region has the DNA TGTGCCAGCGGCAGGCCAGATACGCAGTATTTT. The full variable domain, rest sourced from reference TRBV7-2 and TRBJ2-3, is GAGVSQSPSNKVTEKGKDVELRCDPISGHTALYWYRQSLGQGLEFLIYFQGNSAPDKSGLPSDRFSAERTGGSVSTLTIQRTQQEDSAVYLCASGRPDTQYFGPGTRLTVL.